One sample yielded the 10 T cell receptor beta chains listed below, sequenced in a study of CD8 T cells in ankylosing spondylitis (dated by TCRdb to about 2017). General findings and caveats noted by the study authors: Blood from ankylosing spondylitis patients appeared to be characterized by a TCR beta motif composed of about eight highly homologous amino acid variants.

Library creation used 5' RACE. The data were produced on an Illumina HiSeq 2500. TCRdb trimmed public reads at Q25 via fastp, called clones via MiXCR and kept in-frame beta chains. Every CDR3 protein is listed once, alongside the most common genes and DNA of its rows. For this sample there are about 220,000 distinct CDR3 sequences; roughly 18% appear just once. The top ten constitute roughly 42% of the sample. No antigens are known for them. Sequencing input: blood, either unsorted or a sorted T cell fraction (not recorded which). These receptor sequences come from a male donor with ankylosing spondylitis.

This clonotype was seen at least ten times. The CDR3 coding sequence is TGTGCCAGCAGTCCCGGACTAGCGTTCGATGAGCAGTTCTTC. It translates to CASSPGLAFDEQFF. The chain is built from TRBV12-3 or TRBV12-4 and TRBJ2-1; 9 positions match TRBD2. Trimming cost V 5 bases and J 8 bases; bases outside gene matches: 7. CDR3 size: 14 residues.

This clonotype appeared a few times. CDR3: CASGLAGSYGYTF. CDR3 DNA sequence: TGTGCCAGCGGTCTGGCAGGGTCTTATGGCTACACCTTC. The chain employs TRBV28 and TRBJ1-2; possibly TRBD1 for D (5 bases). Germline-derived CDR1 and CDR2 are MDHEN and SYDVKM. The CDR3 runs 13 residues. Trimming cost V 8 bases and J 5 bases, with 15 bases left between them.

This clonotype has more than one count but fewer than ten. This chain uses TRBV12-3 or TRBV12-4 with TRBJ2-1, with 7 bases matching TRBD2. Unmatched junction bases numbered 9, after V lost 6 bases and J lost 4 bases. There are 15 residues in the CDR3. The CDR3 sequence is CASSYLADVYNEQFF. In DNA form, the CDR3 reads TGTGCCAGCAGCTATCTAGCGGACGTTTACAATGAGCAGTTCTTC.

This clonotype was recorded at least ten times. J is TRBJ2-1 and V is TRBV6-2 or TRBV6-3; weak D call: TRBD2 (5 bases). The V and J ends lost 6 bases and 6 bases respectively, with 12 bases between them. This CDR3 spans 13 amino acids. CDR1 MNHEY and CDR2 SVGEGT come from the germline V gene. The CDR3 DNA reads as TGTGCCAGCAGCCACGGGGAGACCAATGAGCAGTTCTTC. This encodes CASSHGETNEQFF.

The chain has TRBV7-9 and TRBJ2-7; D not resolved. The V gene lost 1 base and the J gene lost 2 bases, with 12 bases spanning the gap. CDR3 length equals 15 residues. Germline V lookup: CDR1 SEHNR, CDR2 FQNEAQ (reference sequence). The CDR3 nucleotides read TGTGCCAGCAGCTTAGTCTCTAATCTCCCCTACGAGCAGTACTTC. Protein: CASSLVSNLPYEQYF.

The chain is built from TRBV5-6 and TRBJ1-2; D not resolved. The CDR3 is 15 amino acids. V lost 4 bases to trimming and J lost 0 bases, with 13 bases between them. The germline CDR1 and CDR2 sequences are SGHDT and YYEEEE. The CDR3 coding sequence is TGTGCCAGCAGCCCCCGGACGGATACTAACTATGGCTACACCTTC. Amino acid sequence: CASSPRTDTNYGYTF.

This clonotype was counted ten times or more. The V gene is TRBV29-1, the J gene TRBJ2-5, with 12 bases identical to TRBD1. Germline values: CDR1 SQVTM, CDR2 ANQGSEA. Unmatched junction bases numbered 6, after V lost 5 bases and J lost 5 bases. The CDR3 runs to 14 residues. CDR3: CSVYRDRGQETQYF. Here the CDR3 DNA reads TGCAGCGTTTACCGGGACAGGGGGCAGGAGACCCAGTACTTC.

The V call is TRBV6-2 or TRBV6-3, the J call TRBJ2-2; TRBD1 matches at 9 bases. The CDR3 runs to 15 residues. The germline gives CDR1 MNHEY, CDR2 SVGEGT. Trimming took 4 bases from V and 3 from J; bases not matched to a gene: 3. CDR3 coding DNA: TGTGCCAGCAGTTCAACAGGGGGCGACACCGGGGAGCTGTTTTTT. Translation gives CASSSTGGDTGELFF.

This clonotype was counted only a few times. The J gene is TRBJ1-1, the V gene TRBV12-3 or TRBV12-4, with 12 bases matching TRBD1. This CDR3 has 15 amino acids. Trimming at V came to 6 bases and at J to 4 bases, leaving 6 bases not matched to a gene. The CDR3 nucleotides read TGTGCCAGCAGCGCCGGGACAGGGGGCTTCACTGAAGCTTTCTTT. It translates to CASSAGTGGFTEAFF.

A few counts support this clonotype. V usage is TRBV5-1 and J usage is TRBJ2-7; 8 bases fit TRBD1. Germline V gene sequence: CDR1 SGHRS, CDR2 YFSETQ. CDR3 length: 15 amino acids. V was clipped by 4 bases and J by 1 base; unmatched bases: 7. The CDR3 DNA sequence: TGCGCCAGCAGCGCCTCCGGGACAGGATCCTACGAGCAGTACTTC. Its protein is CASSASGTGSYEQYF.